Sequencing of this T cell receptor beta chain was carried out in a study of graft-versus-host responses after intestinal transplantation. On the study more broadly: Anti-thymocyte globulin induction was given to all recipients, followed by tacrolimus and steroids for 3 to 4 years.

The V end was cut by 7 bases, the J end by 3 bases, with 10 bases between. This CDR3 has 12 amino acids. CDR1 SNHLY and CDR2 FYNNEI come from the germline V gene. TCRdb keeps only in-frame clones here, not all; method: immunoSEQ multiplex PCR. The table lists roughly 89,000 clones, roughly 91% of them singletons. Remarks on this clone: Its antigen is undetermined.

Sample: unstimulated CD4+ T cells sorted from spleen or lymph node cells, taken before intestinal transplant. The chain carries TRBV2 and TRBJ2-7; maybe TRBD1 (6 bases). This TCR came from a human donor who received an intestinal transplant. The CDR3 nucleotides are TGTGCCAGCATTCGGACAGTCTACGAGCAGTACTTC. It codes for CASIRTVYEQYF.